This T cell receptor (beta chain) was profiled in a study of siplizumab effects on memory and regulatory T cells. Only in-frame clones appear in the TCRdb table, and some are missing; sequencing was by immunoSEQ multiplex PCR. The sample includes about 26,000 clones, around 80% of them seen just once. This clone was seen a handful of times. The antigen is undetermined. CDR1 is MGHDK, CDR2 SYGVNS, per germline. The CDR3 spans 13 residues. The V gene lost 5 bases and the J gene lost 7 bases, with 14 bases spanning the gap. Findings of the study overall: Siplizumab brought about a significant reduction in alloreactive sequences traceable to unstimulated CD4+ memory cells. No more than a minor fraction of alloreactive clones could be traced back to unstimulated subsets. Unstimulated naive T cells seemed to show more diversity than memory cells did, and they also seemed to be among the major contributors to the alloresponse.

Sequences were generated from unstimulated naive, memory, effector memory and TEMRA subsets in a few donor pairs. Source material: memory CD4+ T cells sorted from blood. The TCR was taken from a human donor in good health. The chain links TRBV25-1 to TRBJ1-2, with D maybe TRBD1 (6 bases). Here the CDR3 reads CASSNYGTRGYTF. For the CDR3, the DNA is TGTGCCAGCAGTAACTATGGGACACGTGGCTACACCTTC.